The 9 T cell receptor beta chains given below trace back to one sample, sequenced in a study of blood T cell repertoires in COVID-19. Some clones are missing from TCRdb's copy, which holds only in-frame ones; the method was immunoSEQ multiplex PCR. The sample lists about 98,000 clones, about 88% occurring once. Sequencing was performed on peripheral blood. Every receptor here comes from a man between 50 and 59 years old with active or convalescent COVID-19.

The CDR3 region has the DNA TGTGCCAGCAGTTCCCCAGGGGAAGGCGAGCAGTACGTC. It specifies CASSSPGEGEQYV. V gene TRBV28 combines with J gene TRBJ2-7; possible D gene TRBD1, 6 bases. Germline CDR1 and CDR2: MDHEN and SYDVKM. V lost 4 bases and J 6 bases, leaving 13 bases between the germline ends. CDR3 length: 13 amino acids.

This CDR3 is CASSPQGGEFF. The CDR3 DNA sequence: TGTGCCAGCAGTCCACAGGGTGGGGAGTTCTTC. This chain uses TRBV2 with TRBJ2-1; the D gene is possibly TRBD1 (6 bases). CDR3 length equals 11 residues. The germline CDR1 and CDR2 sequences are SNHLY and FYNNEI. Trimming removed 5 bases from V and 14 bases from J, with 13 bases in between. Filled out from reference TRBV2 and TRBJ2-1, the complete variable domain reads EPEVTQTPSHQVTQMGQEVILRCVPISNHLYFYWYRQILGQKVEFLVSFYNNEISEKSEIFDDQFSVERPDGSNFTLKIRSTKLEDSAMYFCASSPQGGEFFGPGTRLTVL.

V is TRBV6-4 and J is TRBJ2-2, with a weak D call TRBD2 (7 bases). This CDR3 comprises 16 residues. Germline V lookup: CDR1 MRHNA, CDR2 SNTAGT. The V gene lost 0 bases and the J gene lost 3 bases, with 11 bases spanning the gap. Here the CDR3 DNA reads TGTGCCAGCAGTGACTCTGGGGGGGCCGACACCGGGGAGCTGTTTTTT. This gives the protein CASSDSGGADTGELFF.

The V gene is TRBV18, the J gene TRBJ1-2; TRBD1 matches 9 bases. The CDR3 contains 16 residues. Germline V gene lookup returns CDR1 KGHSH and CDR2 LQKENI. Trimming cost V 3 bases and J 2 bases; bases outside gene matches: 7. The CDR3 nucleotides read TGTGCCAGCTCACCTCCTTCGACAGGGGGAAACTATGGCTACACCTTC. Translating gives CASSPPSTGGNYGYTF.

V is TRBV11-2 and J is TRBJ2-2, with a tentative D call TRBD1 (5 bases). The CDR3 is made up of 16 amino acids. V was pared by 0 bases and J by 1 base, with 9 bases between. The germline V gene encodes CDR1 SGHAT and CDR2 FQNNGV. CDR3 residues: CASSLDRVGNTGELFF. CDR3 DNA sequence: TGTGCCAGCAGCTTAGACAGGGTAGGGAACACCGGGGAGCTGTTTTTT.

The CDR3: CASRAGTGDSPLHF. Here the CDR3 DNA reads TGTGCCAGCAGGGCCGGGACAGGGGATTCACCCCTCCACTTT. The gene calls are TRBV2 and TRBJ1-6; 10 bases are shared with TRBD1. With 6 bases clipped from V and 8 bases from J, the junction kept 4 bases outside the gene matches. CDR3 size: 14 residues. Germline-derived CDR1 and CDR2 are SNHLY and FYNNEI.

The chain joins TRBV15 to TRBJ2-2; 7 bases are shared with TRBD2. From germline, CDR1 is LNHNV and CDR2 YYDKDF (reference sequence). The CDR3 spans 15 residues. The V gene end was trimmed by 8 bases and the J gene end by 0 bases; junction bases not matched to a gene: 6. CDR3 nucleotides: TGTGCCACCCAAGGCGGGAGCGCGAACACCGGGGAGCTGTTTTTT. Translating it yields CATQGGSANTGELFF.

The V call is TRBV6-5, the J call TRBJ1-1; D is undetermined. Germline loops: CDR1 MNHEY, CDR2 SVGAGI. There are 15 residues in the CDR3. V lost 2 bases and J 5 bases, leaving 15 bases between the germline ends. CDR3 protein: CASSYMEGSETEAFF. The CDR3 bases are TGTGCCAGCAGTTACATGGAAGGATCGGAGACTGAAGCTTTCTTT.

This chain links TRBV5-1 with TRBJ2-3; 13 nucleotides line up with TRBD2. The CDR3 loop spans 16 amino acids. Germline V gene data show CDR1 as SGHRS and CDR2 as YFSETQ. The junction had 4 bases not matched to a gene; V was cut back by 5 bases and J by 1 base. CDR3 residues: CASRLAGGPGTDTQYF. CDR3 in DNA: TGCGCCAGCAGACTAGCGGGGGGGCCGGGCACAGATACGCAGTATTTT.